This note documents a single T cell receptor beta chain sequence. The antigen is undetermined. Other DNA sequences of this sample code for an identical CDR3. Extracted from the samples, RNA was reverse transcribed into cDNA to serve as the sequencing template. The repertoire was sequenced with immunoSEQ multiplex PCR; TCRdb's copy has only in-frame clones and lacks some. The table includes about 130,000 clones, about 59% detected once. Regarding treatment: oral pan-JAK inhibitor, 5-10 mg twice daily. The data are from a study of CD8+ T cells in alopecia areata. About the research overall: Those patients who were treated received oral tofacitinib, which was given at 5 to 10 mg twice daily for moderate-to-severe alopecia areata. Severity of treated patients was scored by affected scalp percentage.

Study-wide findings and caveats: TCR sharing was clearer in mice than between patients, perhaps partly owing to patient HLA diversity.

This CDR3 has 10 amino acids. CDR1 and CDR2 from the germline V gene are SQVTM and ANQGSEA. V dropped 6 bases and J dropped 8 bases, with 7 bases sitting between them. The starting material was CD8+ T cells sorted from blood, obtained at week 4, from a patient treated with tofacitinib. This receptor was identified in a human donor with alopecia areata. The rearrangement links TRBV29-1 to TRBJ1-4; D is unresolved. CDR3 DNA: TGCAGCGTCCTAGGGGAAAAACTGTTTTTT. It yields the protein CSVLGEKLFF.